A single sample gave rise to the 14 T cell receptor beta chains below, sequenced in a study of blood T cell repertoires in COVID-19. TCRdb's copy holds only in-frame clones and misses some; the assay was immunoSEQ multiplex PCR. This table has about 44,000 clones, approximately 82% appearing once. The specimen was peripheral blood. Receptor source: a woman aged 70-85 years with acute or convalescent COVID-19.

This clone showed up just a few times. V gene TRBV5-1 combines with J gene TRBJ1-2; weak D call: TRBD1 (5 bases). V was pared by 0 bases and J by 2 bases, with 5 bases between. Germline-derived CDR1 and CDR2 are SGHRS and YFSETQ. This CDR3 spans 13 amino acids. CDR3 sequence reads: CASSLGQNYGYTF. CDR3 DNA sequence: TGCGCCAGCAGCTTGGGACAGAACTATGGCTACACCTTC.

This clone has just one count. The chain carries TRBV5-1 and TRBJ1-1; D remains ambiguous. The CDR3 consists of 14 residues. Germline assignment: CDR1 SGHRS and CDR2 YFSETQ. The V gene lost 0 bases and the J gene lost 3 bases, with 9 bases spanning the gap. CDR3 loop: CASSLGGSDTEAFF. The CDR3 region has the DNA TGCGCCAGCAGCTTGGGAGGGTCCGACACTGAAGCTTTCTTT.

The chain uses TRBV4-1 and TRBJ1-2, with D possibly being TRBD1 (6 bases). The CDR3 sequence is 15 residues long. V was clipped by 0 bases and J by 2 bases, with 10 bases between them. Germline CDR1 and CDR2: MGHRA and YSYEKL. CDR3 sequence reads: CASSQEGGRNYGYTF. DNA of the CDR3: TGCGCCAGCAGCCAAGAGGGGGGGCGAAACTATGGCTACACCTTC.

This clone occurred once. The CDR3 here is CASSSGQGIPSSGNTIYF. The CDR3 coding sequence is TGTGCCAGCAGCTCGGGACAGGGGATACCAAGCTCTGGAAACACCATATATTTT. The chain uses TRBV5-5 and TRBJ1-3; 10 bases fit TRBD1. V shed 3 bases, J shed 0 bases, and the junction held 9 bases outside the gene matches. Germline V gene lookup returns CDR1 SGHKS and CDR2 YYEKEE (reference sequence). This CDR3 comprises 18 residues. Full variable domain (missing parts from reference TRBV5-5 and TRBJ1-3): DAGVTQSPTHLIKTRGQQVTLRCSPISGHKSVSWYQQVLGQGPQFIFQYYEKEERGRGNFPDRFSARQFPNYSSELNVNALLLGDSALYLCASSSGQGIPSSGNTIYFGEGSWLTVV.

V and J are TRBV19 and TRBJ2-2, with D possibly TRBD1 on 6 matching bases. With 5 bases removed from V and 2 bases from J, the gap between germline ends came to 12 bases. The CDR3 covers 15 residues. Germline-derived CDR1 and CDR2 are LNHDA and SQIVND (reference sequence). CDR3 residues: CASSPDRINTGELFF. The CDR3 DNA follows: TGTGCCAGTAGTCCCGACAGGATTAACACCGGGGAGCTGTTTTTT.

This clone was found a few times. The chain joins TRBV25-1 to TRBJ1-5; D uncertain. The CDR3 has 15 amino acids. Per the germline V gene, CDR1 is MGHDK and CDR2 is SYGVNS. The V gene lost 2 bases and the J gene lost 1 base, with 9 bases spanning the gap. DNA of the CDR3: TGTGCCAGCAGTGAAACGGGATACAGCAATCAGCCCCAGCATTTT. It encodes CASSETGYSNQPQHF.

This rearrangement joins TRBV9 to TRBJ1-3, with a weak D call TRBD1 (6 bases). Germline V gene data show CDR1 as SGDLS and CDR2 as YYNGEE. The CDR3 loop spans 14 amino acids. V lost 3 bases to trimming and J lost 4 bases, with 11 bases between them. For the CDR3, the DNA is TGTGCCAGCAGCGAGGGGGGGTACGGAAACACCATATATTTT. Its protein is CASSEGGYGNTIYF.

This clone showed up just a few times. This chain connects TRBV24-1 to TRBJ2-1; no definite D call. The CDR3 runs to 12 residues. The V end was cut by 5 bases, the J end by 9 bases, with 10 bases between. Germline CDR1 KGHDR, CDR2 SFDVKD. The CDR3 nucleotides are TGTGCCACCAGTGCATTAGCTGGTGAGCAGTTCTTC. This translates into CATSALAGEQFF.

CDR3 sequence: CATSDNGLATNEQFF. CDR3 DNA: TGTGCCACCAGTGACAACGGACTAGCGACCAATGAGCAGTTCTTC. The chain recombines TRBV24-1 with TRBJ2-1; 9 nucleotides match TRBD2. Germline V gene lookup returns CDR1 KGHDR and CDR2 SFDVKD. The V gene end was trimmed by 4 bases and the J gene end by 6 bases; junction bases not matched to a gene: 6. The CDR3 is 15 amino acids.

The J gene is TRBJ1-2, the V gene TRBV27; no clear D gene. Trimming stripped 7 bases from V and 4 bases from J, with 13 bases between. This CDR3 is built from 13 residues. Germline V gene data show CDR1 as MNHEY and CDR2 as SMNVEV (reference sequence). The CDR3 nucleotides are TGTGCCAGCACTTCTCGGGCGGGCTATGGCTACACCTTC. It is translated as CASTSRAGYGYTF.

The chain is built from TRBV7-2 and TRBJ2-2; D is perhaps TRBD2 (5 bases). The V end was cut by 3 bases, the J end by 0 bases, with 11 bases between. Germline V gene data show CDR1 as SGHTA and CDR2 as FQGNSA. The length of the CDR3 is 16 residues. The CDR3 coding sequence is TGTGCCAGCAGCTTTGAGAGGACTTCGAACACCGGGGAGCTGTTTTTT. This gives the protein CASSFERTSNTGELFF.

In this sample, this clone turned up a few times. The chain carries TRBV5-1 and TRBJ2-1; a possible D gene is TRBD2 (6 bases). Germline CDR1 is SGHRS and CDR2 is YFSETQ. CDR3 size: 17 residues. Trimming took 0 bases from V and 0 from J, leaving 13 bases between them. The CDR3 reads CASSLVSGGSSYNEQFF. CDR3 DNA sequence: TGCGCCAGCAGCTTGGTTAGCGGAGGAAGCTCCTACAATGAGCAGTTCTTC.

This chain joins TRBV28 and TRBJ1-2; D gene ambiguous. In germline, CDR1 is MDHEN, CDR2 SYDVKM. The germline V and J ends were trimmed by 4 bases and 6 bases, with 18 bases remaining between them. The CDR3 has 15 residues. The chain's CDR3 is CASSWPLRVSHGYTF. Here the CDR3 DNA reads TGTGCCAGCAGTTGGCCCCTACGGGTTTCTCATGGCTACACCTTC.

The V gene is TRBV21-1, the J gene TRBJ2-7; the DNA was not used to check the table's D call, TRBD1. TRBV21-1 is an annotated pseudogene. CDR3 length equals 16 residues. CDR3 sequence: CASSPLRDRAPYEQYF. The CDR3 region has the DNA TGTGCCAGCAGCCCCCTCCGGGACAGGGCGCCCTACGAGCAGTACTTC.